The clone carrying this TCR beta chain appeared a few times. Its antigen is still unknown. Ages of hyperthyroidism patients ran from 18 to 65, and their diagnoses were new, under 2 months' duration. Orbital computed tomography, thyroid ultrasound, TRAb, serum thyroxine and clinical symptoms formed the basis of diagnosis. The sample originates from a study of Graves' ophthalmopathy and Graves' hyperthyroidism. Findings of the study overall: In blood, most expanded thyroid clonotypes above 0.001 frequency were also detected. Ophthalmopathy and stable hyperthyroidism were discriminated by a 13-signature model, with over 85% sensitivity and 70% to 84% specificity.

This CDR3 comprises 14 residues. V gave up 5 bases and J gave up 0 bases, with 10 bases separating them. From germline, CDR1 is LNHNV and CDR2 YYDKDF (reference sequence). RNA transcripts yielded amplified TCR beta CDR3 regions. HTBI primers served in a first-round RT-PCR, which a second-round multiplex PCR followed. One entry per CDR3 protein, called by TCRdb with MiXCR from the multiplex PCR reads. There are over a million distinct CDR3 sequences in the sample; about 40% occur only once, and around 10% lies in the top ten. The chain recombines TRBV15 with TRBJ1-1; the D is unclear. This TCR came from an adult man with Graves' hyperthyroidism. Sequenced: peripheral blood or thyroid tissue (not recorded which). The CDR3 DNA reads TGTGCCACCAGCTCGGAGGGCATGAACACTGAAGCTTTCTTT. Residues: CATSSEGMNTEAFF.